The clone carrying this T cell receptor (beta chain) was counted only a few times. The sample belongs to a study of Ad26.COV2.S vaccination and SARS-CoV-2 variants. Sequencing was performed with immunoSEQ multiplex PCR; in TCRdb, only in-frame clones are kept and a portion is missing. The top ten clones hold 9.5% to 15% of a sample with about 480,000 clones, 87% of them seen once. This CDR3 has 14 residues. V lost 9 bases and J 7 bases, leaving 16 bases between the germline ends. In germline, CDR1 is LNHNV, CDR2 YYDKDF (reference sequence). Treatment meaning: around 19 received Ad26.COV2.S at low or high dose, single or two shots; about 5 received placebo; per-sample allocation not given. On day 63 after the first injection, vaccine and placebo recipients gave samples.

The chain uses TRBV15 and TRBJ1-6, with a tentative D call TRBD1 (5 bases). The receptor comes from a person between 18 and 60 years old who received the Ad26.COV2.S COVID-19 vaccine or a placebo. The sample in question was peripheral blood, obtained in a trial of Ad26.COV2.S vaccine versus placebo. Here the CDR3 reads CATQIGWGNSPLHF. As DNA, the CDR3 is TGTGCCACGCAAATCGGTTGGGGGAATTCACCCCTCCACTTT.